This T cell receptor beta chain was captured by sequencing in a study of blood T cell repertoires in COVID-19. Study background: T cells, B-cell-depleted T cells, or PBMCs provided the cDNA or gDNA that served as material.

Participants were aged about 18 to 100 years, lived in under 30 US areas, and enrolled virtually. All exposed participants met a person with COVID-19 within 2 weeks before entering the study. The V end lost 3 bases, the J end lost 2 bases, and 5 bases lay between the germline ends. Germline V gene lookup returns CDR1 LGHDT and CDR2 YNNKEL (reference sequence). The CDR3 totals 12 residues. Authors' analysis steps: Counts of nucleated cells, estimated from reference gene primer amplification, were obtained. Using immunoSEQ multiplex PCR, the repertoire was profiled, and TCRdb retains in-frame clones only, with some absent. That table furnishes V, J and clone size, whereas the DNA furnished D and trimming. The sample carries about 210,000 clones, approximately 86% recorded once.

The material sequenced was PBMCs or T cells enriched from blood (not recorded which). This TCR came from a woman between 25 and 40 years old who had been exposed to COVID-19. The chain couples TRBV3-1 (or the pseudogene TRBV3-2) to TRBJ2-7; possible D gene TRBD2, 5 bases. Written as DNA, the CDR3 is TGTGCCAGCAGCCACGGGACCTACGAGCAGTACTTC. Its protein product is CASSHGTYEQYF.